This T cell receptor beta chain emerged from a study of blood T cell repertoires in COVID-19. Study-level background: Donors in the United States, Italy and Spain gave samples during acute or convalescent COVID-19.

The table came from immunoSEQ multiplex PCR; TCRdb's copy has only in-frame clones and leaves some out. This sample carries fewer than 140,000 clones, under 90% of them seen once, and the ten largest clones take roughly 13%. This receptor was taken from an older woman with acute or convalescent COVID-19. The sequenced material came from peripheral blood.

The CDR3 region is CASSDRHYEQYF. In DNA, the CDR3 is TGTGCCAGCAGTGACAGGCACTACGAGCAGTACTTC. The gene calls are TRBV6-1 and TRBJ2-7; D uncertain. The CDR3 extends over 12 amino acids. CDR1 is MNHNS, CDR2 SASEGT, per germline. V dropped 3 bases and J dropped 3 bases, with 6 bases sitting between them.